The table lists the clone carrying this T cell receptor (beta chain) with many counts. The antigen remains undetermined. The data belong to a study of T-cell reconstitution after alpha-beta-depleted transplantation in children. General observations from the study: It was surviving recipient T cells and thymic progenitors that gave some patients high TCRbeta diversity at day 60. The origin of alpha-beta T cells about two months after transplant was reportedly several hundred expanded graft clones.

A TCRbeta library incorporating unique molecular identifiers was prepared. TCRdb fed the PCR reads into MiXCR, producing one record per CDR3 protein. The sample lists approximately 300,000 distinct CDR3 sequences, approximately 10% occurring once. The CDR3 is 15 amino acids. V was pared by 4 bases and J by 2 bases, with 18 bases between. Germline V gives CDR1 DFQATT, CDR2 SNEGSKA (reference sequence). This sequence originates from a male patient aged 2 to 9 who had a stem cell transplant for chronic granulomatous disease, so the T cells may come from the graft donor. Sequences were derived from peripheral blood, sampled 180 days after TCRalphabeta/CD19-depleted stem cell transplant. The V and J genes are TRBV20-1 and TRBJ2-7; TRBD1 or TRBD2 may be the D gene (5 bases each). The CDR3: CSATASKRGPYEQYF. CDR3 coding DNA: TGCAGTGCTACCGCGTCGAAGAGGGGCCCCTACGAGCAGTACTTC.